Detailed here is one TCR beta chain. The repertoire was sequenced with immunoSEQ multiplex PCR; TCRdb's copy has only in-frame clones and lacks some. The sample lists 400,000 to 500,000 clones, about 93% occurring once. The data originate from a study of control samples from healthy donors and cancer patients. Sequenced sample: PBMCs. This TCR was recovered from a man in his forties or fifties with head and neck cancer.

CDR3 nucleotides: TGTGCCAGTAGCCATCGAGGCGGCAGGGGGGACTCTGGAAACACCATATATTTT. Translated: CASSHRGGRGDSGNTIYF. This rearrangement joins TRBV19 to TRBJ1-3; TRBD1 matches at 7 bases. CDR1 and CDR2 (germline): LNHDA, SQIVND (reference sequence). V lost 6 bases and J lost 0; bases outside the gene matches: 14. This CDR3 has 18 amino acids.